This T cell receptor beta chain is drawn from a study of monozygotic twins with inflammatory bowel disease. Regarding this clonotype: The target antigen is unknown.

The CDR3 consists of 16 residues. The RNA usage for each TCR library was roughly 3.5 ug of total RNA. Eight separate reactions for every sample produced the cDNA. TCRdb reprocessed the 5' RACE reads and stores each CDR3 protein as one record, lacking DNA. Here the sample table reports about 330,000 distinct CDR3 sequences. Findings and limits, study-wide: Support for any single strong IBD-associated signal or clonotype was not found.

This rearrangement joins TRBV12-3 or TRBV12-4 to TRBJ1-3; as DNA is missing, the TRBD1 call by TCRdb cannot be tested. This sequence originates from a human donor with ulcerative colitis or Crohn's disease, or a healthy co-twin of an affected twin (not recorded which). Sequencing was performed on blood. The CDR3 spells CASSLQGSLGGNTIYF.